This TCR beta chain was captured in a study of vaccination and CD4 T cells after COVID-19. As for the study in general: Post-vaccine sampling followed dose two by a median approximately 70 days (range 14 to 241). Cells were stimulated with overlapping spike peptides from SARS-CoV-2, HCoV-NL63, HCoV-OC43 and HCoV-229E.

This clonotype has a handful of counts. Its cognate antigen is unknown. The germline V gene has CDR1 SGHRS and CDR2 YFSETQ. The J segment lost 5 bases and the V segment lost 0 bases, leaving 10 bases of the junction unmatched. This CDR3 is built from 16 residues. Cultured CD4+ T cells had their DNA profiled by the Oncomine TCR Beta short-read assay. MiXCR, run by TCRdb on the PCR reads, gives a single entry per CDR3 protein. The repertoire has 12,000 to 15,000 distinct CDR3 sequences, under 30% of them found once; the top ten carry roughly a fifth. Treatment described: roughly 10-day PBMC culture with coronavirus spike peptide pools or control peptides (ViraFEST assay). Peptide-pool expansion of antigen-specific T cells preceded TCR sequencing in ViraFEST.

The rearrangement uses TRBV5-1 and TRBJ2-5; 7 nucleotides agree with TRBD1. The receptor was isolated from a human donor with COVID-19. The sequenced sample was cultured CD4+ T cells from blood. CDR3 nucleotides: TGCGCCAGCAGCTTGGAGGGGGCACAGGGAGCGGAGACCCAGTACTTC. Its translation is CASSLEGAQGAETQYF.